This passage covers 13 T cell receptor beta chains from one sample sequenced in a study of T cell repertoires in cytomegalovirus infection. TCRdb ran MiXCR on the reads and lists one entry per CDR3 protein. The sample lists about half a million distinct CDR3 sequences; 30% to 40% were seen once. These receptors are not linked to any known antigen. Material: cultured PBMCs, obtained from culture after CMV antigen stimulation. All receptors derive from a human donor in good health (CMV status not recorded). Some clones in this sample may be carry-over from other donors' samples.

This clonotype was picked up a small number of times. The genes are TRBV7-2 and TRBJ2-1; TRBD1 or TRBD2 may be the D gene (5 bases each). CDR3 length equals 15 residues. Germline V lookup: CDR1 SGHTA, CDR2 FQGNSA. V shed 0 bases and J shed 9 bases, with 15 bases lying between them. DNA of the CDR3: TGTGCCAGCAGCTTAGCGCTGAACCTGGGGGTTGAGCAGTTCTTC. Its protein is CASSLALNLGVEQFF. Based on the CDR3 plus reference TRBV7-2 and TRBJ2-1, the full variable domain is GAGVSQSPSNKVTEKGKDVELRCDPISGHTALYWYRQSLGQGLEFLIYFQGNSAPDKSGLPSDRFSAERTGGSVSTLTIQRTQQEDSAVYLCASSLALNLGVEQFFGPGTRLTVL.

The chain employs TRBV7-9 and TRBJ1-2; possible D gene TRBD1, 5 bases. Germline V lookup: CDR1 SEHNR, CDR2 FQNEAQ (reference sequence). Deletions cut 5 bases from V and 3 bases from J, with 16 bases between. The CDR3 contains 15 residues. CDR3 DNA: TGTGCCAGCAGCCCCACCCAGGGAAGCCACTATGGCTACACCTTC. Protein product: CASSPTQGSHYGYTF.

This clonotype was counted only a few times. CDR3 amino acids: CAISLDSYGYTF. In DNA, the CDR3 is TGTGCCATCAGTTTGGACAGCTATGGCTACACCTTC. The chain links TRBV10-3 to TRBJ1-2; perhaps TRBD1 as D (6 bases). CDR1 is ENHRY, CDR2 SYGVKD, per germline. CDR3 length: 12 residues. Between the trimmed V and J ends, which lost 5 bases and 4 bases, there was a span of 8 bases.

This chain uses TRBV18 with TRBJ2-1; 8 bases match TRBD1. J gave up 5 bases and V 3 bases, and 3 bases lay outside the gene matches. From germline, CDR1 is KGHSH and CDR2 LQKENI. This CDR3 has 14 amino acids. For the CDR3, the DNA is TGTGCCAGCTCACCGGTGACAGGGGACAATGAGCAGTTCTTC. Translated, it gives CASSPVTGDNEQFF. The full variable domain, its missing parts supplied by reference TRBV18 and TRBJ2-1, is NAGVMQNPRHLVRRRGQEARLRCSPMKGHSHVYWYRQLPEEGLKFMVYLQKENIIDESGMPKERFSAEFPKEGPSILRIQQVVRGDSAAYFCASSPVTGDNEQFFGPGTRLTVL.

The CDR3 nucleotides are TGTGCCAGCAGCTTAGGGCGGAACTACAATGAGCAGTTCTTC. Residues: CASSLGRNYNEQFF. This rearrangement joins TRBV7-6 to TRBJ2-1; the D is unclear. Germline CDR1 and CDR2: SGHVS and FNYEAQ. The CDR3 sequence is 14 residues long. The germline V and J ends were trimmed by 1 base and 3 bases, with 7 bases remaining between them.

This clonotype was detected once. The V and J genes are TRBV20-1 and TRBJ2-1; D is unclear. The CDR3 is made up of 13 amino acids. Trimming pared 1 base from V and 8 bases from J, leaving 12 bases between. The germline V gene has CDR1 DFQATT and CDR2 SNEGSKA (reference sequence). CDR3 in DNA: TGCAGTGCTAGAGGCTACGGTCACGATGAGCAGTTCTTC. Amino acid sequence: CSARGYGHDEQFF.

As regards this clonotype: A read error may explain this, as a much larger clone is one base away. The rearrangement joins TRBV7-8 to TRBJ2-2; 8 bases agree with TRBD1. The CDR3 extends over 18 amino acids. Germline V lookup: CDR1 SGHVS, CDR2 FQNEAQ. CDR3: CASTPTRTGTSVGGELVF. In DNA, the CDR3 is TGTGCCAGCACTCCAACTCGGACAGGGACGAGTGTTGGTGGCGAGCTGGTTTTT.

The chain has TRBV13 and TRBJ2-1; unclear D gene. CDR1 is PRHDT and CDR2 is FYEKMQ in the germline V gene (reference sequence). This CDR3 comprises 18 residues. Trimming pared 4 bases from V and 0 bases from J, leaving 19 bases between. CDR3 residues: CASSSLILQSSSYNEQFF. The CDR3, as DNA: TGTGCCAGCAGCTCTCTTATCCTACAATCTAGCTCCTACAATGAGCAGTTCTTC.

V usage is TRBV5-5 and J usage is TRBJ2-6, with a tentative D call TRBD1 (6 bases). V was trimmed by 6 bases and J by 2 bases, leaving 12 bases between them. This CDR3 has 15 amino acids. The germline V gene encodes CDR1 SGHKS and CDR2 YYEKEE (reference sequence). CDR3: CASTRGGAGANVLTF. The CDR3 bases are TGTGCCAGCACCCGTGGGGGCGCTGGGGCCAACGTCCTGACTTTC. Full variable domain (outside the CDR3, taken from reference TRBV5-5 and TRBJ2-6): DAGVTQSPTHLIKTRGQQVTLRCSPISGHKSVSWYQQVLGQGPQFIFQYYEKEERGRGNFPDRFSARQFPNYSSELNVNALLLGDSALYLCASTRGGAGANVLTFGAGSRLTVL.

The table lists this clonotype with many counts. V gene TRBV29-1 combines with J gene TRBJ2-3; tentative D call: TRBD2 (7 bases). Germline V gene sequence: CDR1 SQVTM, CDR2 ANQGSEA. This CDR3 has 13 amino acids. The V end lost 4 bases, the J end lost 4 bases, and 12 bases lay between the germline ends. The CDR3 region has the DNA TGCAGCGTTGTGGGGGGGGCCTCAGATACGCAGTATTTT. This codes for CSVVGGASDTQYF.

This CDR3 reads CASRGDRGHEKLFF. The CDR3 nucleotides are TGTGCCAGCAGGGGGGACAGGGGACATGAAAAACTGTTTTTT. J is TRBJ1-4 and V is TRBV12-3 or TRBV12-4; 10 bases match TRBD1. CDR3 length: 14 amino acids. V lost 6 bases to trimming and J lost 6 bases; unmatched junction nucleotides: 4.

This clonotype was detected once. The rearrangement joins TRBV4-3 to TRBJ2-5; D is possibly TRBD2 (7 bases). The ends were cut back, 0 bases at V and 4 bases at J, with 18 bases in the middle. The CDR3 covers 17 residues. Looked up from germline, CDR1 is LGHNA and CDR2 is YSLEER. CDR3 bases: TGCGCCAGCAGCCAAGAACCCCGCGGGAGAGGGGGAGAGACCCAGTACTTC. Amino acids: CASSQEPRGRGGETQYF.

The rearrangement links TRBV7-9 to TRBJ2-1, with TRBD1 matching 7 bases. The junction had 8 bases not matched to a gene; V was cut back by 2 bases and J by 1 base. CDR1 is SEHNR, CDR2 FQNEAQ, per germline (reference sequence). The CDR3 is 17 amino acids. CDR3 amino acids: CASSLTGAFYSYNEQFF. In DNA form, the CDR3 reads TGTGCCAGCAGCTTAACAGGGGCATTTTATTCCTACAATGAGCAGTTCTTC. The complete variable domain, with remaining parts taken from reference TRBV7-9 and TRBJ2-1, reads DTGVSQNPRHKITKRGQNVTFRCDPISEHNRLYWYRQTLGQGPEFLTYFQNEAQLEKSRLLSDRFSAERPKGSFSTLEIQRTEQGDSAMYLCASSLTGAFYSYNEQFFGPGTRLTVL.